This record covers a single T cell receptor (beta chain). Antigen unknown. Isolated per sample were at least 7 million PBMCs. A minimum of 5 micrograms of total RNA was extracted per sample. Through a sample-barcoded 5' primer and a J-beta primer mix, a second PCR was run for about 6 to 11 cycles. TCRdb reanalysed the 5' RACE reads using MiXCR and keeps one entry per CDR3 protein. The data show approximately 1,700,000 distinct CDR3 sequences, with approximately 39% seen just once and roughly 23% held by the top ten. The data originate from a study of blood T cells in healthy people across ages. This CDR3 is built from 16 residues. CDR1 SGDLS and CDR2 YYNGEE come from the germline V gene. Study observations and caveats: A greater number of naive CD4+ cells and higher diversity distinguished long-lived donors from aged donors. Roughly linearly, TCR beta diversity per million T cells fell as age increased.

V usage is TRBV9 and J usage is TRBJ2-5; D is perhaps TRBD1 or TRBD2 (6 bases each). The J call may be mistaken, given a closer DNA end match to TRBJ2-7. The source material was blood. The sequence derives from a human donor in good health. CDR3 loop: CASSGPRGESGYEQYF. The CDR3 DNA follows: TGTGCCAGCAGTGGCCCTAGGGGGGAGTCCGGCTACGAGCAGTACTTC.